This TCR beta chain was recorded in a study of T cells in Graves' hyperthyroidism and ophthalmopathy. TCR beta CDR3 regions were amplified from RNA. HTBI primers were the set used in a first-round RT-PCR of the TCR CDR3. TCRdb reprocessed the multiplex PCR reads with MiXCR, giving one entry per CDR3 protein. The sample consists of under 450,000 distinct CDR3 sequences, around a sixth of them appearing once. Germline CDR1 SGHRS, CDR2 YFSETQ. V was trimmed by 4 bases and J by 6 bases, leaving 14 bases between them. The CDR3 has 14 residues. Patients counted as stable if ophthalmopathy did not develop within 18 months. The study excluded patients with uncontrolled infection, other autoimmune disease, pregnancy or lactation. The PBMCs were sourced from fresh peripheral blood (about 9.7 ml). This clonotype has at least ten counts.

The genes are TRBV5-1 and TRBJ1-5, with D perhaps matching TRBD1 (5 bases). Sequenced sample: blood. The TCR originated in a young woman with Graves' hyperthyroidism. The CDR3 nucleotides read TGCGCCAGCAGCCCTAGGGGCGGCGGTCAGCCCCAGCATTTT. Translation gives CASSPRGGGQPQHF.